This T cell receptor (beta chain) was profiled in a study of shared clonotypes between healthy human individuals. Study-wide results and caveats: Clonotypes not shared had lower generation probabilities than those common to all four donors. Researchers sampled only blood; tissue repertoires likely differ.

V lost 3 bases, J lost 8 bases, and 8 bases lay in between. CDR1 is SQVTM, CDR2 ANQGSEA, per germline. This CDR3 has 11 amino acids. Generated by immunoSEQ multiplex PCR, the TCRdb table keeps only in-frame clones and is missing some. The sample lists about 1.1 million clones; about 80% were seen once. For this clone: Its antigen remains unknown.

The V gene is TRBV29-1, the J gene TRBJ2-1, with D perhaps given as TRBD1 or TRBD2 (5 bases each). This receptor was identified in a young man in good health. Some clones in this sample may be carry-over from other donors' samples. The sequenced sample was memory CD4+ T cells from PBMCs. Subset: CD45RA-negative fraction. The CDR3 sequence is CSVDRGYEQFF. Here the CDR3 DNA reads TGCAGCGTTGATCGGGGCTATGAGCAGTTCTTC.